This T cell receptor (beta chain) was captured in a study of CD8 T cells in Susac syndrome. Random hexamers primed reverse transcription of about 0.45 to 1 ug RNA. TCR beta CDR3 was amplified by immunoSEQ multiplex PCR. This amplification extended across 54 Vbeta and 13 Jbeta segments. TCRdb independently ran MiXCR on the immunoSEQ multiplex PCR reads; one entry per CDR3 protein. Of 140,000 to 150,000 distinct CDR3 sequences in the sample, 95% were seen once. This CDR3 has 15 amino acids. The germline V gene has CDR1 SGHRS and CDR2 YFSETQ. V was trimmed by 1 base and J by 2 bases, leaving 11 bases between them.

The chain uses TRBV5-1 and TRBJ2-3; D is possibly TRBD1 or TRBD2 (5 bases each). The specimen sequenced was CD4+ T cells from PBMCs. This receptor was identified in a human donor with multiple sclerosis. The CDR3 loop is CASSLRGLNTDTQYF. The CDR3 nucleotides read TGCGCCAGCAGCTTGCGGGGCTTGAACACAGATACGCAGTATTTT.